Each of the 21 T cell receptor beta chains below was sequenced from the same sample in a study of CD8+ T cells in alopecia areata. Following extraction, RNA underwent reverse transcription to cDNA, which served as the sequencing template. Some clones are missing from TCRdb's copy, which holds only in-frame ones; the method was immunoSEQ multiplex PCR. Of about 5,900 clones listed, roughly 61% are singletons. This sample's treatment: oral pan-JAK inhibitor, 5-10 mg twice daily. The investigators collected lesional scalp punch biopsies and peripheral blood from alopecia areata patients. Sequences were derived from skin, sampled at approximately week 31, from a patient treated with tofacitinib. Source of these receptors: a human donor with alopecia areata.

This clone has just a few counts. The chain combines TRBV29-1 with TRBJ1-2; the D is unclear. The CDR3 has 14 amino acids. CDR1 is SQVTM and CDR2 is ANQGSEA in the germline V gene. V lost 6 bases and J 0 bases, leaving 14 bases between the germline ends. The CDR3 nucleotides are TGCAGCGTCCCCTCGGGCCCCGCTAACTATGGCTACACCTTC. Translation: CSVPSGPANYGYTF.

The sample holds one count of this clone. The chain employs TRBV11-2 and TRBJ1-2; 9 bases align to TRBD1. This CDR3 has 14 amino acids. Germline loops: CDR1 SGHAT, CDR2 FQNNGV. The junction had 1 base not matched to a gene; V was cut back by 1 base and J by 4 bases. This chain's CDR3 is CASSLVDRGYGYTF. In nucleotides, the CDR3 is TGTGCCAGCAGCTTAGTGGACAGGGGCTATGGCTACACCTTC.

This clone was detected only a few times. CDR3 loop: CASSLGLAGTSYEQYF. CDR3 nucleotides: TGTGCCAGCAGCTTAGGACTAGCGGGAACTTCCTACGAGCAGTACTTC. V is TRBV11-2 and J is TRBJ2-7; 11 bases fit TRBD2. Germline V lookup: CDR1 SGHAT, CDR2 FQNNGV. This CDR3 has 16 residues. Germline trimming cut 1 base from V and 1 base from J; bases unmatched to any gene: 3.

V is TRBV29-1 and J is TRBJ1-2; D unresolved. This CDR3 comprises 13 residues. Germline V gene data show CDR1 as SQVTM and CDR2 as ANQGSEA. Trimming cost V 4 bases and J 0 bases, with 9 bases left between them. This CDR3 is CSVVPRPNYGYTF. Written as DNA, the CDR3 is TGCAGCGTTGTCCCAAGACCTAACTATGGCTACACCTTC.

The chain uses TRBV5-4 and TRBJ2-1, with 7 positions matching TRBD1. The germline CDR1 and CDR2 sequences are SGHNT and YYREEE (reference sequence). V lost 4 bases, J lost 3 bases, and 7 bases stayed unmatched. This CDR3 contains 15 residues. The CDR3 nucleotides read TGTGCCAGCAGCGGTGACAGGGAGCGCTACAATGAGCAGTTCTTC. Amino acids: CASSGDRERYNEQFF.

The V and J genes are TRBV19 and TRBJ2-2; D may be TRBD1 (6 bases). The CDR3 runs to 16 residues. V was trimmed by 6 bases and J by 5 bases, leaving 19 bases between them. Germline V gives CDR1 LNHDA, CDR2 SQIVND (reference sequence). The CDR3 here is CASSNKQGRRTGELFF. The CDR3 region has the DNA TGTGCCAGTAGCAACAAACAGGGCCGAAGGACCGGGGAGCTGTTTTTT.

This clone is a singleton in its sample. V and J are TRBV12-5 and TRBJ2-1, with D tentatively TRBD1 (6 bases). CDR1 and CDR2 (germline): LGHNT, FRNRAP. This CDR3 has 15 amino acids. The germline V and J ends were trimmed by 2 bases and 0 bases, with 8 bases remaining between them. The CDR3 loop reads CASGLQGSSYNEQFF. The CDR3 bases are TGTGCTAGTGGTTTGCAGGGGAGCTCCTACAATGAGCAGTTCTTC. Full variable domain (remainder filled in from reference TRBV12-5 and TRBJ2-1): DARVTQTPRHKVTEMGQEVTMRCQPILGHNTVFWYRQTMMQGLELLAYFRNRAPLDDSGMPKDRFSAEMPDATLATLKIQPSEPRDSAVYFCASGLQGSSYNEQFFGPGTRLTVL.

The J gene is TRBJ2-5, the V gene TRBV7-9; D not resolved. CDR3 length: 17 residues. Trimming removed 3 bases at V and 2 bases at J, with 19 bases between. From germline, CDR1 is SEHNR and CDR2 FQNEAQ (reference sequence). CDR3 in DNA: TGTGCCAGCAGCTTTCTAAGGACCTCGAACGCACAAGAGACCCAGTACTTC. Amino acid sequence: CASSFLRTSNAQETQYF.

The CDR3 DNA reads as TGTGCCAGCAGCCCGGACGGCTATGGCTACACCTTC. Translating gives CASSPDGYGYTF. The V and J genes are TRBV5-4 and TRBJ1-2; D uncertain. The V gene's germline CDR1 is SGHNT and CDR2 YYREEE (reference sequence). The CDR3 runs 12 residues. The V gene lost 4 bases and the J gene lost 4 bases, with 8 bases spanning the gap. The full variable domain, in which reference TRBV5-4 and TRBJ1-2 provide the parts outside the CDR3, is ETGVTQSPTHLIKTRGQQVTLRCSSQSGHNTVSWYQQALGQGPQFIFQYYREEENGRGNFPPRFSGLQFPNYSSELNVNALELDDSALYLCASSPDGYGYTFGSGTRLTVV.

This clone has only a few counts. The chain employs TRBV5-8 and TRBJ1-5; the D is unclear. V was pared by 4 bases and J by 7 bases, with 9 bases between. The germline V gene encodes CDR1 SGHTS and CDR2 YDEGEE. The CDR3 contains 12 residues. The CDR3 loop is CASSAGFQPQHF. In DNA form, the CDR3 reads TGTGCCAGCAGCGCTGGCTTCCAGCCCCAGCATTTT.

V usage is TRBV1 and J usage is TRBJ1-2. TRBV1 counts as a pseudogene. This CDR3 region has 16 residues. DNA of the CDR3: TGCACCAGCAGACTTAGCTGTTGTGCGAAAGCCTATGGCTACACCTTC. Its translation is CTSRLSCCAKAYGYTF.

This clone has only one observation. The gene calls are TRBV10-1 and TRBJ2-3; 9 bases fit TRBD1. J lost 4 bases, V lost 6 bases, and 5 bases had no gene match. CDR1 and CDR2 from the germline V gene are WNHNN and SYGVQD (reference sequence). This CDR3 is 14 amino acids long. DNA of the CDR3: TGCGCCAGCAGCCGGACAGGGGAATCAGATACGCAGTATTTT. This codes for CASSRTGESDTQYF.

This sequence joins TRBV5-8 and TRBJ2-7, with TRBD1 matching over 7 bases. Looked up from germline, CDR1 is SGHTS and CDR2 is YDEGEE. The CDR3 covers 13 residues. V shed 2 bases, J shed 8 bases, and the junction held 7 bases outside the gene matches. The CDR3 nucleotides read TGTGCCAGCAGCTTACAGGGGACCCGTCAGCAGTACTTC. Protein: CASSLQGTRQQYF.

This clone was detected only a few times. The J gene is TRBJ2-7, the V gene TRBV7-9, with D possibly matching TRBD1 (6 bases). CDR1 and CDR2 from the germline V gene are SEHNR and FQNEAQ (reference sequence). The CDR3 sequence is 13 residues long. Deletions cut 4 bases from V and 7 bases from J, with 14 bases between. CDR3 nucleotides: TGTGCCAGCAGCTCCAGGGGTCCTGAGGAGCAGTACTTC. Its protein product is CASSSRGPEEQYF.

This chain joins TRBV2 and TRBJ2-7; 7 bases map to TRBD2. The CDR3 extends over 14 amino acids. The V segment lost 2 bases and the J segment 3 bases; nucleotides outside the gene matches: 4. Germline V gene sequence: CDR1 SNHLY, CDR2 FYNNEI. CDR3 sequence (DNA): TGTGCCAGCAGTGAATCTAGCGGACTCTACGAGCAGTACTTC. This encodes CASSESSGLYEQYF.

CDR3 loop: CASRTLERGAYEQYF. The CDR3 bases are TGTGCCAGCAGAACTCTGGAGCGGGGGGCCTACGAGCAGTACTTC. The V gene is TRBV6-5, the J gene TRBJ2-7, with 9 nucleotides matching TRBD2. CDR1 is MNHEY and CDR2 is SVGAGI in the germline V gene. V was pared by 6 bases and J by 2 bases, with 8 bases of the junction left unmatched. This CDR3 contains 15 residues.

The gene calls are TRBV5-4 and TRBJ2-1, with TRBD2 identical over 12 bases. The V gene end was trimmed by 0 bases and the J gene end by 9 bases; junction bases not matched to a gene: 7. CDR3 length: 16 amino acids. Germline CDR1 and CDR2: SGHNT and YYREEE (reference sequence). CDR3 residues: CASSLASSGRAREQFF. CDR3 sequence (DNA): TGTGCCAGCAGCTTGGCGTCTAGCGGGAGGGCCCGTGAGCAGTTCTTC. Drawing the rest from reference TRBV5-4 and TRBJ2-1, the complete variable domain is ETGVTQSPTHLIKTRGQQVTLRCSSQSGHNTVSWYQQALGQGPQFIFQYYREEENGRGNFPPRFSGLQFPNYSSELNVNALELDDSALYLCASSLASSGRAREQFFGPGTRLTVL.

In DNA, the CDR3 is TGTGCCAGCAGCTTCGGGGGGTTCTACGAGCAGTACTTC. It translates to CASSFGGFYEQYF. The rearrangement joins TRBV7-8 to TRBJ2-7; TRBD2 matches 7 bases. Germline loops: CDR1 SGHVS, CDR2 FQNEAQ. This CDR3 contains 13 residues. Trimming took 3 bases from V and 3 from J; bases not matched to a gene: 2.

This clone was counted a few times. J is TRBJ2-5 and V is TRBV19; D might be TRBD1 (5 bases). The V and J ends lost 10 bases and 2 bases respectively, with 17 bases between them. Germline CDR1 is LNHDA and CDR2 is SQIVND (reference sequence). The CDR3 is made up of 14 amino acids. CDR3 coding DNA: TGTGCCACCAAACAGACAGTCTTACAAGAGACCCAGTACTTC. It translates to CATKQTVLQETQYF.

The chain has TRBV7-9 and TRBJ2-3; a possible D gene is TRBD1 (6 bases). Germline-derived CDR1 and CDR2 are SEHNR and FQNEAQ (reference sequence). CDR3 length: 16 amino acids. V lost 4 bases and J 0 bases, leaving 14 bases between the germline ends. For the CDR3, the DNA is TGTGCCAGCAGCTCGTTAGGACAGACTAGCACAGATACGCAGTATTTT. This gives the protein CASSSLGQTSTDTQYF. The full variable domain, rest sourced from reference TRBV7-9 and TRBJ2-3, is DTGVSQNPRHKITKRGQNVTFRCDPISEHNRLYWYRQTLGQGPEFLTYFQNEAQLEKSRLLSDRFSAERPKGSFSTLEIQRTEQGDSAMYLCASSSLGQTSTDTQYFGPGTRLTVL.

The CDR3 DNA is TGTGCCAGCAGTTTCCCAAGCGGGGGGGACTACAATGAGCAGTTCTTC. Translated, it gives CASSFPSGGDYNEQFF. The rearrangement uses TRBV27 and TRBJ2-1; TRBD2 agrees at 10 bases. Unmatched junction bases numbered 5, after V lost 3 bases and J lost 3 bases. The CDR3 has 16 amino acids. Germline CDR1 reads MNHEY; CDR2 reads SMNVEV (reference sequence).